Presented here are 30 T cell receptor beta chains from one specimen sequenced in a study of blood T cell repertoires in COVID-19 (dated by TCRdb to the early 2020s). The library was produced with the immunoSEQ multiplex PCR assay. What TCRdb holds here is the immuneACCESS table cut down to in-frame rearrangements. Part of the clones is not present; checked against another copy, under half of the missing clones reflect an unresolved V gene, and the others are unexplained. This sample lists approximately 500,000 clones; around 90% were detected once. The top ten constitute roughly 8% of the sample. Specimen: peripheral blood. The receptors were sampled from a woman in her forties or fifties with COVID-19, enrolled during active disease.

The J gene is TRBJ1-2, the V gene TRBV30; 7 bases are a match to TRBD1. This CDR3 has 14 amino acids. V lost 3 bases to trimming and J lost 7 bases; unmatched junction nucleotides: 11. The germline gives CDR1 GTSNPN, CDR2 SVGIG (reference sequence). CDR3 region: CAWRKGTAPSGYTF. CDR3 in DNA: TGTGCCTGGAGGAAGGGGACAGCCCCAAGTGGCTACACCTTC.

The rearrangement joins TRBV6-1 to TRBJ2-5; 13 bases map to TRBD2. V lost 4 bases to trimming and J lost 4 bases; unmatched junction nucleotides: 6. The CDR3 runs 16 residues. Germline V gene data show CDR1 as MNHNS and CDR2 as SASEGT. The chain's CDR3 is CASSAGTSGVRETQYF. In DNA form, the CDR3 reads TGTGCCAGCAGTGCTGGGACTAGCGGGGTAAGAGAGACCCAGTACTTC.

The rearrangement links TRBV3-1 (or the pseudogene TRBV3-2) to TRBJ1-1; no reliable D call. Germline assignment: CDR1 LGHDT and CDR2 YNNKEL (reference sequence). The germline V and J ends were trimmed by 0 bases and 8 bases, with 16 bases remaining between them. The CDR3 contains 15 residues. In DNA form, the CDR3 reads TGTGCCAGCAGCCAAGATGATGGGGTCCCGGGGGAAGCTTTCTTT. Translation: CASSQDDGVPGEAFF.

The chain recombines TRBV18 with TRBJ2-3; D possibly corresponds to TRBD1 (5 bases). The CDR3 spans 16 residues. The V gene's germline CDR1 is KGHSH and CDR2 LQKENI. Trimming took 2 bases from V and 5 from J, leaving 17 bases between them. The CDR3: CASSPVSPTQGDTQYF. The CDR3 DNA sequence: TGTGCCAGCTCACCAGTCTCGCCCACCCAGGGAGATACGCAGTATTTT. Supplemented by reference TRBV18 and TRBJ2-3, the full variable domain reads NAGVMQNPRHLVRRRGQEARLRCSPMKGHSHVYWYRQLPEEGLKFMVYLQKENIIDESGMPKERFSAEFPKEGPSILRIQQVVRGDSAAYFCASSPVSPTQGDTQYFGPGTRLTVL.

The chain links TRBV28 to TRBJ2-7; 8 positions agree with TRBD1. Trimming took 5 bases from V and 5 from J; bases not matched to a gene: 11. Germline V gives CDR1 MDHEN, CDR2 SYDVKM. The CDR3 totals 15 residues. The CDR3 region has the DNA TGTGCCAGCAGTGCGCGGGAACAGGGGGGAGACGAGCAGTACTTC. Translating it yields CASSAREQGGDEQYF.

The CDR3 DNA sequence: TGTGCCAGCAGTTTCGCTAGCCGACGGTCCTACGAGCAGTACTTC. Amino acids: CASSFASRRSYEQYF. The chain combines TRBV27 with TRBJ2-7; possible D gene TRBD2, 5 bases. Germline V CDR1 and CDR2: MNHEY, SMNVEV (reference sequence). This CDR3 has 15 residues. With 3 bases removed from V and 1 base from J, the gap between germline ends came to 13 bases.

Of note for this clone: At one end, the junction sequence differs from germline, possibly due to a read error. The V call is TRBV6-4, the J call TRBJ1-1, with D hard to call. Germline assignment: CDR1 MRHNA and CDR2 SNTAGT. This CDR3 comprises 23 residues. CDR3 in amino acids: CASRDFPPLIPGLKPRADTEAFF. In nucleotides, the CDR3 is TGTGCCAGCAGGGACTTCCCGCCCTTGATCCCGGGTCTCAAGCCCCGTGCCGACACTGAAGCTTTCTTT.

The rearrangement uses TRBV7-2 and TRBJ1-1, with 7 bases that match TRBD1. From germline, CDR1 is SGHTA and CDR2 FQGNSA. The CDR3 covers 14 residues. V was pared by 2 bases and J by 3 bases, with 3 bases of the junction left unmatched. This CDR3 is CASSLNRGHTEAFF. The CDR3 nucleotides are TGTGCCAGCAGCTTAAACAGGGGACACACTGAAGCTTTCTTT.

The genes are TRBV6-6 and TRBJ1-6; perhaps TRBD1 as D (5 bases). There are 13 residues in the CDR3. Trimming pared 9 bases from V and 7 bases from J, leaving 13 bases between. In germline, CDR1 is MNHNY, CDR2 SVGAGI (reference sequence). CDR3: CASGGDSNSPLHF. The CDR3 DNA sequence: TGTGCCAGTGGAGGGGATTCGAATTCACCCCTCCACTTT.

The table lists this clone with a count of one. The V gene is TRBV29-1, the J gene TRBJ2-1; no clear D. V lost 3 bases to trimming and J lost 9 bases, with 12 bases between them. The CDR3 has 12 residues. Germline-derived CDR1 and CDR2 are SQVTM and ANQGSEA. CDR3 protein: CSVEASVGEQFF. In nucleotides, the CDR3 is TGCAGCGTTGAGGCCAGCGTGGGTGAGCAGTTCTTC.

V and J are TRBV29-1 and TRBJ1-1; D is unresolved. The CDR3 has 13 amino acids. Germline CDR1 is SQVTM and CDR2 is ANQGSEA. Trimming pared 0 bases from V and 11 bases from J, leaving 16 bases between. CDR3 amino acids: CSVEDLVSGRAFF. CDR3 coding DNA: TGCAGCGTTGAAGATCTTGTCTCGGGGAGGGCTTTCTTT.

This clone was detected a few times. The chain combines TRBV4-1 with TRBJ2-3; D unresolved. The germline V and J ends were trimmed by 3 bases and 2 bases, with 6 bases remaining between them. Germline V CDR1 and CDR2: MGHRA, YSYEKL. CDR3 length: 13 amino acids. CDR3 region: CASSQYSTDTQYF. The CDR3 DNA follows: TGCGCCAGCAGCCAGTACTCCACAGATACGCAGTATTTT.

This clone was seen only a few times. The V and J genes are TRBV6-1 and TRBJ1-4; no definite D call. This CDR3 is built from 13 residues. Looked up from germline, CDR1 is MNHNS and CDR2 is SASEGT. Trimming left V 1 base short and J 8 bases short, with 8 bases between. CDR3 sequence: CASSEVNSEKLFF. The CDR3 region has the DNA TGTGCCAGCAGTGAAGTGAACAGCGAAAAACTGTTTTTT.

This chain links TRBV6-1 with TRBJ1-3; TRBD1 might be the D (5 bases). Deletions cut 2 bases from V and 1 base from J, with 9 bases between. The CDR3 totals 15 residues. Germline CDR1 MNHNS, CDR2 SASEGT. CDR3 protein: CASSESSGSGNTIYF. DNA for the CDR3: TGTGCCAGCAGTGAATCGTCAGGGTCTGGAAACACCATATATTTT.

The rearrangement uses TRBV3-1 (or the pseudogene TRBV3-2) and TRBJ1-4; D gene uncertain. Germline loops: CDR1 LGHDT, CDR2 YNNKEL (reference sequence). Trimming stripped 5 bases from V and 5 bases from J, with 12 bases between. The CDR3 loop spans 14 amino acids. The CDR3 protein is CASSDSTPNEKLFF. Here the CDR3 DNA reads TGTGCCAGCAGCGACTCAACACCAAATGAAAAACTGTTTTTT.

J is TRBJ2-3 and V is TRBV24-1; TRBD2 matches 10 bases. This CDR3 is 17 amino acids long. Germline assignment: CDR1 KGHDR and CDR2 SFDVKD. V gave up 3 bases and J gave up 4 bases; unmatched junction bases: 9. The CDR3 spells CATSDPGKRGGADTQYF. In DNA, the CDR3 is TGTGCCACCAGTGATCCCGGGAAGCGGGGGGGAGCAGATACGCAGTATTTT.

This clone came up once. CDR3 DNA sequence: TGTGCCAGCAGTGACCCGGGCGGGGTAGCTGGAAACACCATATATTTT. It specifies CASSDPGGVAGNTIYF. The rearrangement joins TRBV6-1 to TRBJ1-3; no definite D call. Germline values: CDR1 MNHNS, CDR2 SASEGT. The germline V and J ends were trimmed by 3 bases and 2 bases, with 14 bases remaining between them. The CDR3 covers 16 residues.

The chain uses TRBV25-1 and TRBJ1-2; the D gene is possibly TRBD1 (6 bases). Trimming pared 11 bases from V and 7 bases from J, leaving 17 bases between. The length of the CDR3 is 12 residues. The germline V gene encodes CDR1 MGHDK and CDR2 SYGVNS. CDR3 amino acids: CAAWTDITGYTF. CDR3 in DNA: TGTGCCGCCTGGACAGATATCACTGGCTACACCTTC.

V is TRBV5-1 and J is TRBJ2-5; 8 nucleotides align to TRBD2. Looked up from germline, CDR1 is SGHRS and CDR2 is YFSETQ. This CDR3 has 14 residues. The J segment lost 4 bases and the V segment lost 5 bases, leaving 7 bases of the junction unmatched. CDR3 sequence: CASSRAGVGETQYF. In DNA, the CDR3 is TGCGCCAGCAGTAGAGCGGGGGTAGGAGAGACCCAGTACTTC.

The chain couples TRBV18 to TRBJ1-1; maybe TRBD1 (5 bases). Germline loops: CDR1 KGHSH, CDR2 LQKENI. The CDR3 length is 13 residues. V lost 4 bases, J lost 4 bases, and 10 bases lay in between. The chain's CDR3 is CASSLQGSTEAFF. CDR3 DNA sequence: TGTGCCAGCTCACTTCAGGGCAGCACTGAAGCTTTCTTT.

The sample holds one count of this clone. The gene calls are TRBV25-1 and TRBJ1-6, with D hard to call. Between the trimmed V and J ends, which lost 6 bases and 5 bases, there was a span of 11 bases. This CDR3 has 14 residues. Germline values: CDR1 MGHDK, CDR2 SYGVNS. The CDR3 sequence is CASSRTENNSPLHF. Written as DNA, the CDR3 is TGTGCCAGCAGCCGAACAGAAAATAATTCACCCCTCCACTTT.

The J gene is TRBJ2-2, the V gene TRBV15; D is perhaps TRBD1 (5 bases). The CDR3 loop spans 17 amino acids. V lost 3 bases to trimming and J lost 5 bases, with 19 bases between them. The V gene's germline CDR1 is LNHNV and CDR2 YYDKDF (reference sequence). CDR3 coding DNA: TGTGCCACCAGCAGGGAGAGGACACTGTCAACTACCGGGGAGCTGTTTTTT. Residues: CATSRERTLSTTGELFF.

The chain has TRBV4-1 and TRBJ1-1; the D is unclear. Per the germline V gene, CDR1 is MGHRA and CDR2 is YSYEKL. CDR3 length: 15 residues. V shed 0 bases and J shed 2 bases, with 10 bases lying between them. This chain's CDR3 is CASSQDPGSNTEAFF. CDR3 nucleotide sequence: TGCGCCAGCAGCCAAGATCCGGGGAGTAACACTGAAGCTTTCTTT.

CDR3: CSASPSSEAFF. The CDR3 nucleotides read TGCAGTGCTAGCCCCTCCTCTGAAGCTTTCTTT. This sequence joins TRBV20-1 and TRBJ1-1; D not resolved. Germline V lookup: CDR1 DFQATT, CDR2 SNEGSKA (reference sequence). V gave up 3 bases and J gave up 6 bases, with 8 bases separating them. This CDR3 region has 11 residues.

This chain uses TRBV6-5 with TRBJ1-1, with 9 bases identical to TRBD1. The ends lost 5 bases at V and 11 bases at J; junction bases unmatched: 6. The CDR3 covers 12 residues. The germline CDR1 and CDR2 sequences are MNHEY and SVGAGI. CDR3 region: CASSRDREWAFF. In DNA, the CDR3 is TGTGCCAGCAGTCGGGACAGGGAGTGGGCTTTCTTT.

This clone was observed a single time. Additional DNA sequences in this sample encode the identical CDR3. This rearrangement joins TRBV7-2 to TRBJ2-1; D ambiguous. The CDR3 runs to 15 residues. In germline, CDR1 is SGHTA, CDR2 FQGNSA. V was shortened by 1 base and J by 0 bases, with 7 bases between the two germline ends. The CDR3 loop reads CASSLGGGSYNEQFF. CDR3 bases: TGTGCCAGCAGCTTAGGTGGCGGCTCCTACAATGAGCAGTTCTTC.

The chain couples TRBV6-5 to TRBJ2-1; maybe TRBD2 (7 bases). Per the germline V gene, CDR1 is MNHEY and CDR2 is SVGAGI. The CDR3 runs 13 residues. V dropped 0 bases and J dropped 13 bases, with 13 bases sitting between them. The CDR3 DNA is TGTGCCAGCAGTTACTCGTCAGGGGAGGGTCAGTTCTTC. It is translated as CASSYSSGEGQFF.

The V call is TRBV6-5, the J call TRBJ2-7; 7 bases are shared with TRBD1. Looked up from germline, CDR1 is MNHEY and CDR2 is SVGAGI. This CDR3 has 14 residues. Trimming removed 0 bases from V and 2 bases from J; junction bases left unmatched: 1. As DNA, the CDR3 is TGTGCCAGCAGTTACTCGGGACAGACCTACGAGCAGTACTTC. This translates into CASSYSGQTYEQYF.

V and J are TRBV11-3 and TRBJ2-3; 7 bases fit TRBD1. This CDR3 has 12 amino acids. Trimming at V came to 5 bases and at J to 5 bases, leaving 1 base not matched to a gene. Germline V gives CDR1 SGHNT, CDR2 YENEEA. CDR3: CASSHRGDTQYF. CDR3 bases: TGTGCCAGCAGCCACAGGGGAGATACGCAGTATTTT.

The chain uses TRBV4-2 and TRBJ1-2; a weak D match, TRBD1 (6 bases). In germline, CDR1 is LGHNA, CDR2 YNFKEQ. Trimming removed 0 bases at V and 2 bases at J, with 10 bases between. The length of the CDR3 is 15 residues. CDR3 protein: CASSQEKGQNYGYTF. As DNA, the CDR3 is TGTGCCAGCAGCCAAGAGAAGGGACAAAACTATGGCTACACCTTC.